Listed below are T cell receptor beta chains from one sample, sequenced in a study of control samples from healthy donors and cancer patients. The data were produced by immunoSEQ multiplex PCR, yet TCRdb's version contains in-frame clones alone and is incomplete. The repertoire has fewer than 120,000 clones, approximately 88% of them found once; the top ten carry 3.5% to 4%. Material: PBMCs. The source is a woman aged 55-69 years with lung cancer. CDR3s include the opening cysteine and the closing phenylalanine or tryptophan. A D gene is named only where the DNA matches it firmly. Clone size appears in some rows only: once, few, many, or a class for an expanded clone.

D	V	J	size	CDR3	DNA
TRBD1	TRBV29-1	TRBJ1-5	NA	CSVEVQGNQPQHF	TGCAGCGTTGAAGTACAGGGGAATCAGCCCCAGCATTTT
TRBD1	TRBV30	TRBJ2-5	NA	CAWNPGQVGETQYF	TGTGCCTGGAACCCGGGACAGGTTGGGGAGACCCAGTACTTC
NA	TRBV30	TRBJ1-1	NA	CAWSPEPGHNTEAFF	TGTGCCTGGAGTCCAGAGCCGGGACATAACACTGAAGCTTTCTTT
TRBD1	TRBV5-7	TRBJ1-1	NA	CASSFRDAGGYNTEAFF	TGTGCCAGCAGCTTCAGAGACGCAGGGGGCTATAACACTGAAGCTTTCTTT
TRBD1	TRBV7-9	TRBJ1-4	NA	CASSLGDSNEKLFF	TGTGCCAGCAGCTTAGGGGACAGTAATGAAAAACTGTTTTTT
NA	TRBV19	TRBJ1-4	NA	CASSIVTDEKLFF	TGTGCCAGTAGTATAGTTACAGATGAAAAACTGTTTTTT
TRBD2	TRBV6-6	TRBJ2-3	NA	CASTPGSGSTQYF	TGTGCCAGCACTCCAGGTAGCGGGAGTACGCAGTATTTT
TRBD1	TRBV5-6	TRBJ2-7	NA	CASTLGQGPYEQYF	TGTGCCAGCACTCTCGGACAGGGTCCCTACGAGCAGTACTTC
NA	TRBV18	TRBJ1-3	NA	CASSDGTAGNTIYF	TGTGCCAGCTCAGACGGGACGGCTGGAAACACCATATATTTT
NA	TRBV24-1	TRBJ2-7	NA	CATSDSSRVMRF	TGTGCCACCAGTGACTCCTCCAGGGTTATGCGGTTT
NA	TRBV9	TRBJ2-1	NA	CASSERDNEQFF	TGTGCCAGCAGCGAGAGGGACAATGAGCAGTTCTTC
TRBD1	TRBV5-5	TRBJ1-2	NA	CASSLDRGNYGYTF	TGTGCCAGCAGCCTGGACAGGGGGAACTATGGCTACACCTTC
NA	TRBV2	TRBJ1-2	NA	CASSEGVPNYGYTF	TGTGCCAGCAGTGAGGGCGTCCCAAACTATGGCTACACCTTC
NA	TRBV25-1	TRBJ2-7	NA	CASSDGRGISYEQYF	TGTGCCAGCAGTGACGGTAGGGGAATCTCCTACGAGCAGTACTTC
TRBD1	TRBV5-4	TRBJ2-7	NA	CASSTGTGASYEQYF	TGTGCCAGCAGCACGGGGACAGGGGCGTCCTACGAGCAGTACTTC
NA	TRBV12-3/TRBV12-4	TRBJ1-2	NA	CASSFAYGYTF	TGTGCCAGCAGCTTCGCCTATGGCTACACCTTC
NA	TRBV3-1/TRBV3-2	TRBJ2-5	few	CASSQISGTQYF	TGTGCCAGCAGCCAAATATCGGGGACCCAGTACTTC
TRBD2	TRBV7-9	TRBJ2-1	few	CASSDTSGRPNSYNEQFF	TGTGCCAGCAGCGATACTAGCGGGAGGCCTAACTCCTACAATGAGCAGTTCTTC
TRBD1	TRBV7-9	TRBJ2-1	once	CASSLQGVPGNEQFF	TGTGCCAGCAGCTTACAGGGGGTCCCCGGGAATGAGCAGTTCTTC
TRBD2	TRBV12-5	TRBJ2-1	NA	CASGPPLAGDNEQFF	TGTGCTAGTGGTCCCCCTTTGGCGGGGGACAATGAGCAGTTCTTC
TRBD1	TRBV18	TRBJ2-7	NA	CASSPIQTGEHEQYF	TGTGCCAGCTCACCAATCCAGACAGGGGAGCACGAGCAGTACTTC
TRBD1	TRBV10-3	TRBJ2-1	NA	CAISEYRGEFGEQFF	TGTGCCATCAGTGAGTACAGGGGGGAGTTTGGTGAGCAGTTCTTC
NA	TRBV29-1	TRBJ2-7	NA	CSVEGGRDRAYEQYF	TGCAGCGTGGAGGGGGGCCGGGACAGAGCCTACGAGCAGTACTTC
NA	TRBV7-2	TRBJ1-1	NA	CASSLGPLNTEAFF	TGTGCCAGCAGCTTAGGACCGTTGAACACTGAAGCTTTCTTT
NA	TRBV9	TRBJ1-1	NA	CASSVGGRNTEAFF	TGTGCCAGCAGCGTAGGTGGCAGGAACACTGAAGCTTTCTTT
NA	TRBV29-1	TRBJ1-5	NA	CSVAGDNQPQHF	TGCAGCGTTGCAGGGGACAATCAGCCCCAGCATTTT
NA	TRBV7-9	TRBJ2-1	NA	CASSLENSGEQFF	TGTGCCAGCAGCTTAGAAAATAGCGGTGAGCAGTTCTTC
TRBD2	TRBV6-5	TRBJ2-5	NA	CASRRLAGVQETQYF	TGTGCCAGCAGGAGACTAGCGGGAGTACAAGAGACCCAGTACTTC
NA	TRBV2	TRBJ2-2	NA	CASSLRGGNTGELFF	TGTGCCAGCAGTCTTAGGGGGGGGAACACCGGGGAGCTGTTTTTT
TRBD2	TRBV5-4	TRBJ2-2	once	CASSPGTSDTGELFF	TGTGCCAGCAGCCCAGGGACTAGCGACACCGGGGAGCTGTTTTTT
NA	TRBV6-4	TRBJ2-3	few	CASKAAALTDTQYF	TGTGCCAGCAAAGCAGCGGCCCTCACAGATACGCAGTATTTT
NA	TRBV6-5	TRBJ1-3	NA	CASLGLKINTIYF	TGTGCCAGCCTGGGGCTTAAAATAAACACCATATATTTT
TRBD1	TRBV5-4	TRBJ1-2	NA	CASSLQGVSYGYTF	TGTGCCAGCAGCTTGCAGGGGGTGAGCTATGGCTACACCTTC
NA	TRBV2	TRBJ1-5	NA	CASSEGFRVKVSPQHF	TGTGCCAGCAGTGAAGGGTTCCGGGTAAAGGTTTCGCCCCAGCATTTT
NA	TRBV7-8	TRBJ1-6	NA	CASSLRAKGSSYNSPLHF	TGTGCCAGCAGCTTAAGGGCGAAGGGGAGCTCCTATAATTCACCCCTCCACTTT
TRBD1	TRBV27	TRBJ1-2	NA	CATQNGQGGGYTF	TGTGCCACCCAAAACGGACAGGGAGGTGGCTACACCTTC
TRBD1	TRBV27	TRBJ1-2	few	CASSPDRFSGYTF	TGTGCCAGCAGTCCGGACAGGTTTTCTGGCTACACCTTC
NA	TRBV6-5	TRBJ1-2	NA	CASTGAGEFYGYTF	TGTGCCAGCACCGGGGCAGGGGAATTCTATGGCTACACCTTC
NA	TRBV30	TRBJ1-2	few	CAWSVLDSSYGYTF	TGTGCCTGGAGTGTCCTGGACAGCTCCTATGGCTACACCTTC
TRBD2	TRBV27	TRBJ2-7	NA	CASSKGTSGGISSYEQYF	TGTGCCAGCAGTAAGGGGACTAGCGGGGGGATTAGCTCCTACGAGCAGTACTTC
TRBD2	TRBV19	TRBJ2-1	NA	CASSTSGGPGEQFF	TGTGCCAGTAGTACAAGCGGGGGGCCGGGAGAGCAGTTCTTC
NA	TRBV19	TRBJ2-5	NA	CASSYSQETQYF	TGTGCCAGTAGTTACTCCCAAGAGACCCAGTACTTC
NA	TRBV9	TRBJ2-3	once	CASSVGVQGTDTQYF	TGTGCCAGCAGCGTAGGAGTACAGGGCACAGATACGCAGTATTTT
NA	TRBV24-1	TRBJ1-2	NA	CATSDSRTAGGSYTF	TGTGCCACCAGTGATAGCCGGACCGCTGGTGGGAGCTACACCTTC
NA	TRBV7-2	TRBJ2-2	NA	CASSLAGGTNTGELFF	TGTGCCAGCAGCTTAGCAGGCGGGACGAACACCGGGGAGCTGTTTTTT
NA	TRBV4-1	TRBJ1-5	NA	CASSQERFSGVAQPQHF	TGCGCCAGCAGCCAAGAGCGGTTTAGTGGGGTCGCTCAGCCCCAGCATTTT
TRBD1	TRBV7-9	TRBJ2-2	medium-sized	CASRPGQGGTGELFF	TGTGCCAGCAGACCGGGACAGGGGGGAACCGGGGAGCTGTTTTTT
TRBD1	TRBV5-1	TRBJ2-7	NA	CASSLGTGIYEQYF	TGCGCCAGCAGCTTGGGGACAGGGATCTACGAGCAGTACTTC